This T cell receptor (beta chain) is from a study of blood T cell repertoires in COVID-19. Study in general: Italy, Spain and the United States were the sources of the convalescent and acute COVID-19 samples. The analysed material was cDNA or gDNA that came from T cells, B-cell-depleted T cells, or PBMCs.

In the original processing: Reference gene primer amplification gave estimated nucleated cell counts. TCRdb's copy holds only in-frame clones and misses some; the assay was immunoSEQ multiplex PCR. V and J calls plus clone size are reproduced from that table; the DNA served to infer D and trimming. The sample lists hundreds of thousands of clones, roughly 87% occurring once. From germline, CDR1 is SGHRS and CDR2 YFSETQ. V lost 4 bases, J lost 2 bases, and 8 bases stayed unmatched. This CDR3 is 15 amino acids long. The sequenced sample consisted of peripheral blood. The chain recombines TRBV5-1 with TRBJ1-2; 7 bases are a match to TRBD1. The sequence was collected from a man aged 18-30 years with active or convalescent COVID-19. The CDR3 DNA reads as TGCGCCAGCAGCCCTTCGGGACAGAAAAACTATGGCTACACCTTC. It codes for CASSPSGQKNYGYTF. The full variable domain, completed using reference TRBV5-1 and TRBJ1-2, is KAGVTQTPRYLIKTRGQQVTLSCSPISGHRSVSWYQQTPGQGLQFLFEYFSETQRNKGNFPGRFSGRQFSNSRSEMNVSTLELGDSALYLCASSPSGQKNYGYTFGSGTRLTVV.